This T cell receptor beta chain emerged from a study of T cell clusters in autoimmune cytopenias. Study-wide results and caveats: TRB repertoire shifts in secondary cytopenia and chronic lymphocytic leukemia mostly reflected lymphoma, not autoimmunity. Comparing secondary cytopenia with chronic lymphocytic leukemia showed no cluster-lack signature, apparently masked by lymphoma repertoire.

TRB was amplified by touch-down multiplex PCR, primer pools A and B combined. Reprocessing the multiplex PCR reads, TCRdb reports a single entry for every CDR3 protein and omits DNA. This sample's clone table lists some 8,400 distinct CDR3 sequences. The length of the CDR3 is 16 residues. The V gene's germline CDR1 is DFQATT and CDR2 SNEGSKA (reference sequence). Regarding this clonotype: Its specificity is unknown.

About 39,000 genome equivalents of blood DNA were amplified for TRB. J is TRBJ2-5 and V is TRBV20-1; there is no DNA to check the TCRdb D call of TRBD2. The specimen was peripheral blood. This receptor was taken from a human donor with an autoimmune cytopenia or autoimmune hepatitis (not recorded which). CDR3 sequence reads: CSAREWGLAGGIPQYF.